The clone carrying this T cell receptor beta chain came up many times. This sample is drawn from a study of early T cells in non-severe SARS-CoV-2 infection. In the library, individual cDNA molecules carried attached unique molecular identifiers. TCRdb re-called the 5' RACE reads with MiXCR, one entry per CDR3 protein. This repertoire shows tens of thousands of distinct CDR3 sequences, 4% to 4.5% found once; its top ten account for 4.5% to 7%. The CDR3 sequence is 14 residues long. With 1 base removed from V and 3 bases from J, the gap between germline ends came to 6 bases. Germline V gene sequence: CDR1 SGHTA, CDR2 FQGTGA.

The sequenced sample was whole blood. This receptor was identified in an adult who was a healthcare worker with PCR-confirmed SARS-CoV-2 infection or an uninfected control (not recorded which). The rearrangement links TRBV7-3 to TRBJ2-2, with D tentatively TRBD1 (5 bases). Here the CDR3 DNA reads TGTGCCAGCAGCTTAAGCAGGGACACCGGGGAGCTGTTTTTT. It translates to CASSLSRDTGELFF.